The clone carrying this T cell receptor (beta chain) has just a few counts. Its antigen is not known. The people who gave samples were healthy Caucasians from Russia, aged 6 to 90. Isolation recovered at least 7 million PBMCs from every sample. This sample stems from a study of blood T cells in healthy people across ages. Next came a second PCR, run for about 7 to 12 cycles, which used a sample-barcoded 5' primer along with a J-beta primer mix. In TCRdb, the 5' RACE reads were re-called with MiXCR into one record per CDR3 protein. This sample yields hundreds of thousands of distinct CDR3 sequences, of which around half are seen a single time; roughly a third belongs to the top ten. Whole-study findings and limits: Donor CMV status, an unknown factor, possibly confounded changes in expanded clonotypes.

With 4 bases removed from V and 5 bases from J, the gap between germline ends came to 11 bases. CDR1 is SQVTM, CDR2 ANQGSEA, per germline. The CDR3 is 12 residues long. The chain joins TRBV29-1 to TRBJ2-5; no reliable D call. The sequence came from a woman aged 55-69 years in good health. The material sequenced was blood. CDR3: CSVGVRSETQYF. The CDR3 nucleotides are TGCAGCGTTGGGGTCAGGTCGGAGACCCAGTACTTC.